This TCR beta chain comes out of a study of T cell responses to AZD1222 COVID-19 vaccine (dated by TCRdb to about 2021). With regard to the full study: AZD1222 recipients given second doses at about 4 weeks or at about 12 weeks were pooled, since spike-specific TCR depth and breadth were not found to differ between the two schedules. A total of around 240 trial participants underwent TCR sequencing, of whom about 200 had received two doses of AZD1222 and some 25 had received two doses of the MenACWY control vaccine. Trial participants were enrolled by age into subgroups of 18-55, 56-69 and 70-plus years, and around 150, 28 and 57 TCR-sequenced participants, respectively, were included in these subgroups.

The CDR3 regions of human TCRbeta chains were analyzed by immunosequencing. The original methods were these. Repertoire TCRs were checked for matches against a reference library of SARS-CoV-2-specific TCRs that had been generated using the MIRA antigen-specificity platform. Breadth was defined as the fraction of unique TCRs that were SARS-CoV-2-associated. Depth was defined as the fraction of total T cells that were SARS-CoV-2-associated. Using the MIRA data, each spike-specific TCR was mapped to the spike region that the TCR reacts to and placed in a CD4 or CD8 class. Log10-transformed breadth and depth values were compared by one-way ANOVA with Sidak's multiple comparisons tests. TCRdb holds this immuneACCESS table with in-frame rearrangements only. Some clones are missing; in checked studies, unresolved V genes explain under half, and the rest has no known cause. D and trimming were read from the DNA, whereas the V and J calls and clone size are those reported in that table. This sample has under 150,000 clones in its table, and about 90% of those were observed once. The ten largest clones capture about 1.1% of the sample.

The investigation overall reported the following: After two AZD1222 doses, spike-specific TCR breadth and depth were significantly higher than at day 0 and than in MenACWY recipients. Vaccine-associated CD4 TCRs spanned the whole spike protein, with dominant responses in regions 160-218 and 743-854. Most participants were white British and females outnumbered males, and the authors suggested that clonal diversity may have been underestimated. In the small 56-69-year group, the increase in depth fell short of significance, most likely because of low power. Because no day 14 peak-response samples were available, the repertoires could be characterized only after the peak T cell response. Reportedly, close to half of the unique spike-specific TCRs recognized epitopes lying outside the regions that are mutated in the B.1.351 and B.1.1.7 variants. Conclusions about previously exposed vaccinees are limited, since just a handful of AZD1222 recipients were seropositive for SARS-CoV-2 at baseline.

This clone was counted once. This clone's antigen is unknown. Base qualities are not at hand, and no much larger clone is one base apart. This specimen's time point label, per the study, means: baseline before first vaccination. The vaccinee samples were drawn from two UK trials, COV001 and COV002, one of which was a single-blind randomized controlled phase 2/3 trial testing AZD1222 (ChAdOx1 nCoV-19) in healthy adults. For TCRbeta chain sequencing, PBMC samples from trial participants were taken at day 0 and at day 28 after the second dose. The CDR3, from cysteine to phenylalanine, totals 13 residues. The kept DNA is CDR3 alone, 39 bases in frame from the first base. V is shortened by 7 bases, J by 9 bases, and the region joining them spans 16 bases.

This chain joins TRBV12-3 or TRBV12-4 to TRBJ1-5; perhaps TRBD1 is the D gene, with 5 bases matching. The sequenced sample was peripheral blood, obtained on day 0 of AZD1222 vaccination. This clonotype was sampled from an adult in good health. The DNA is TGTGCCAGCACCCACAGAGGGGTTGGGCCCCAGCATTTT. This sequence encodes CASTHRGVGPQHF.